These 14 T cell receptor beta chains came from one sample sequenced in a study of CD8+CD57+ T cells in acquired aplastic anemia. The patients chosen for sequencing had shown expansion of CD8+CD57+ cells (detected by flow cytometry). The TCR beta profiling, which covered VDJ combination and CDR3 sequence, was carried out using genomic DNA as the template. TCRdb redid the calling of the reads with MiXCR, one entry per CDR3 protein. In the table there are some 160,000 distinct CDR3 sequences, around 43% of which are singletons. Sequencing was performed on sorted CD4+, CD8+, or CD8+CD57+ T cells (not recorded which) from PBMCs. Receptors originate from a human donor with aplastic anemia.

The chain combines TRBV25-1 with TRBJ1-2; D gene unclear. The CDR3 has 14 residues. Trimming left V 3 bases short and J 1 base short, with 9 bases between. The germline V gene encodes CDR1 MGHDK and CDR2 SYGVNS. The CDR3 DNA sequence: TGTGCCAGCAGTGATTACGACGTTAACTATGGCTACACCTTC. It translates to CASSDYDVNYGYTF.

This clonotype has just one count. The V and J genes are TRBV2 and TRBJ1-1; no reliable D call. CDR3 length: 13 amino acids. Germline CDR1 and CDR2: SNHLY and FYNNEI. Trimming cost V 1 base and J 5 bases, with 8 bases left between them. In nucleotides, the CDR3 is TGTGCCAGCAGTGAAGGTCCGATGACTGAAGCTTTCTTT. Amino acid sequence: CASSEGPMTEAFF.

The chain employs TRBV20-1 and TRBJ1-4, with D unresolved. V was clipped by 3 bases and J by 5 bases, with 7 bases between them. The CDR3 is 12 residues long. Germline lookup yields CDR1 DFQATT and CDR2 SNEGSKA (reference sequence). CDR3 region: CSASGSNEKLFF. The CDR3 region has the DNA TGCAGTGCTAGTGGGAGCAATGAAAAACTGTTTTTT.

This clonotype has a count of ten or more. This chain connects TRBV20-1 to TRBJ2-5; the match to TRBD2 covers 12 bases. Germline lookup yields CDR1 DFQATT and CDR2 SNEGSKA (reference sequence). Trimming cost V 5 bases and J 5 bases; bases outside gene matches: 9. CDR3 length equals 15 residues. The CDR3: CSALASGGARETQYF. Written as DNA, the CDR3 is TGCAGTGCTCTGGCTAGCGGGGGGGCAAGGGAGACCCAGTACTTC.

V usage is TRBV2 and J usage is TRBJ1-2; 7 bases match TRBD1. Looked up from germline, CDR1 is SNHLY and CDR2 is FYNNEI. The length of the CDR3 is 16 residues. Trimming took 6 bases from V and 0 from J; bases not matched to a gene: 10. CDR3 coding DNA: TGTGCCAGCAGCTCACAACGGGACAGTCCTAACTATGGCTACACCTTC. This sequence encodes CASSSQRDSPNYGYTF.

A remark on this clonotype: This could be a read error, since a much larger clone is one nucleotide away. This chain connects TRBV6-2 or TRBV6-3 to TRBJ2-5, with 8 bases matching TRBD2. This CDR3 has 17 residues. V trimming: 0 bases; J trimming: 4 bases; junction bases outside the gene matches: 10. Germline lookup yields CDR1 MNHEY and CDR2 SVGEGT. CDR3 sequence: CASSYSRGTSLGETQYF. CDR3 nucleotide sequence: TGTGCCAGCAGTTACTCGAGAGGGACTAGTCTCGGAGAGACCCAGTACTTC.

This clonotype was counted ten times or more. J is TRBJ1-2 and V is TRBV2; D perhaps matches TRBD1 (6 bases). Germline CDR1 and CDR2: SNHLY and FYNNEI. The CDR3 spans 15 residues. V was trimmed by 6 bases and J by 5 bases, leaving 19 bases between them. The CDR3 sequence is CASREDSQGIYGYTF. For the CDR3, the DNA is TGTGCCAGCAGGGAGGACTCCCAGGGGATATATGGCTACACCTTC. The complete variable domain, with remaining parts taken from reference TRBV2 and TRBJ1-2, reads EPEVTQTPSHQVTQMGQEVILRCVPISNHLYFYWYRQILGQKVEFLVSFYNNEISEKSEIFDDQFSVERPDGSNFTLKIRSTKLEDSAMYFCASREDSQGIYGYTFGSGTRLTVV.

V is TRBV24-1 and J is TRBJ2-7, with 13 bases aligning to TRBD2. The CDR3 has 14 residues. Germline V CDR1 and CDR2: KGHDR, SFDVKD. The J segment lost 10 bases and the V segment lost 4 bases, leaving 6 bases of the junction unmatched. CDR3 nucleotides: TGTGCCACCAGTGAAGGACTAGCGGGAGTTCGCCAGTACTTC. Translation: CATSEGLAGVRQYF.

CDR3 DNA: TGTGCCACAAAGACAGGTAGTGGTGACTATGGCTACACCTTC. Protein sequence: CATKTGSGDYGYTF. The chain uses TRBV10-3 and TRBJ1-2, with D perhaps matching TRBD1 (6 bases). V gave up 10 bases and J gave up 3 bases, with 18 bases separating them. Germline values: CDR1 ENHRY, CDR2 SYGVKD. CDR3 length equals 14 residues.

The chain combines TRBV19 with TRBJ2-7, with D possibly being TRBD2 (5 bases). CDR1 LNHDA and CDR2 SQIVND come from the germline V gene (reference sequence). Trimming removed 6 bases from V and 7 bases from J, with 19 bases in between. The CDR3 covers 14 residues. The CDR3: CASRETGITGEQYF. The CDR3, as DNA: TGTGCCAGTAGGGAGACGGGTATAACGGGGGAGCAGTACTTC.

At least ten counts were recorded for this clonotype. The chain is built from TRBV4-2 and TRBJ2-1; D is undetermined. In germline, CDR1 is LGHNA, CDR2 YNFKEQ. The CDR3 runs 14 residues. Between the trimmed V and J ends, which lost 0 bases and 8 bases, there was a span of 11 bases. CDR3 nucleotide sequence: TGTGCCAGCAGCCAAGATGCTAGATCAGATGAGCAGTTCTTC. Amino acid sequence: CASSQDARSDEQFF.

This clonotype showed up many times. The J gene is TRBJ2-1, the V gene TRBV11-3, with D possibly matching TRBD2 (6 bases). The CDR3 is 14 amino acids. Per the germline V gene, CDR1 is SGHNT and CDR2 is YENEEA. V lost 5 bases and J 5 bases, leaving 13 bases between the germline ends. In nucleotides, the CDR3 is TGTGCCAGCAGCCAACGGGGGACCAACAATGAGCAGTTCTTC. This gives the protein CASSQRGTNNEQFF.

The V call is TRBV6-1, the J call TRBJ2-3; TRBD2 agrees at 11 bases. Germline V gives CDR1 MNHNS, CDR2 SASEGT. The CDR3 extends over 15 amino acids. V was pared by 7 bases and J by 5 bases, with 8 bases of the junction left unmatched. The CDR3 DNA follows: TGTGCCAGCACACAGACTAGCGGGAAAAGAGATACGCAGTATTTT. It is translated as CASTQTSGKRDTQYF.

This clonotype was picked up a small number of times. V usage is TRBV11-2 and J usage is TRBJ2-7; 7 positions match TRBD2. The V and J ends lost 5 bases and 6 bases, in that order; junction bases with no gene match: 16. The CDR3 is made up of 16 amino acids. The germline V gene has CDR1 SGHAT and CDR2 FQNNGV. The CDR3 DNA is TGTGCCAGCAGCCCTTTAGGTAAGCGGGGTATGAGCGAGCAGTACTTC. Translated: CASSPLGKRGMSEQYF.